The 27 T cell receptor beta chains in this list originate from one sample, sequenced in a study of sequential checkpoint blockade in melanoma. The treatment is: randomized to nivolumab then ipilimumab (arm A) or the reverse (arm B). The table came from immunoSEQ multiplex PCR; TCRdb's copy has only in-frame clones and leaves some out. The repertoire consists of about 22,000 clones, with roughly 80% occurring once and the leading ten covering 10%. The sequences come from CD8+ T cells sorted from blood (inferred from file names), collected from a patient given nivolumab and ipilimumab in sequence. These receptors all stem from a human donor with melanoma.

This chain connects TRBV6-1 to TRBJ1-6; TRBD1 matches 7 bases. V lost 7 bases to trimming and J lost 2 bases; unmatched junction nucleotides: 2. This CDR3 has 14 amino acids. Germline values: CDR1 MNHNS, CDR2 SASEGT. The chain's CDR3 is CASTGQAYNSPLHF. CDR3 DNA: TGTGCCAGCACCGGACAGGCCTATAATTCACCCCTCCACTTT.

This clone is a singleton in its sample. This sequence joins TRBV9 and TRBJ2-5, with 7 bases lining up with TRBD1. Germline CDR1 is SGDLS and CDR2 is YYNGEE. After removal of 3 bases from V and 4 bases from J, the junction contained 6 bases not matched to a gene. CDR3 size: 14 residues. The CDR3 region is CASSGGGRGETQYF. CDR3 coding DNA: TGTGCCAGCAGCGGAGGGGGCAGGGGAGAGACCCAGTACTTC.

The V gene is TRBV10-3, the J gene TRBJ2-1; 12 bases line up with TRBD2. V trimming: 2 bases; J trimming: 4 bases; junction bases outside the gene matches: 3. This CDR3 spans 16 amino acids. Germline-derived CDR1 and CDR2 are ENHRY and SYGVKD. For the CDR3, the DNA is TGTGCCATCAGTGAGCTGGGACTAGCGGGTTACAATGAGCAGTTCTTC. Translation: CAISELGLAGYNEQFF.

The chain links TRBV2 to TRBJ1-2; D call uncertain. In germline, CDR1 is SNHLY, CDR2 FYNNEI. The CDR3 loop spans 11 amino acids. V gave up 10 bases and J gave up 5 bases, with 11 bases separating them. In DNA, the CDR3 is TGTGCCAACCACGCAGGATATGGCTACACCTTC. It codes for CANHAGYGYTF. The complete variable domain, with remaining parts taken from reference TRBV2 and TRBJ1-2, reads EPEVTQTPSHQVTQMGQEVILRCVPISNHLYFYWYRQILGQKVEFLVSFYNNEISEKSEIFDDQFSVERPDGSNFTLKIRSTKLEDSAMYFCANHAGYGYTFGSGTRLTVV.

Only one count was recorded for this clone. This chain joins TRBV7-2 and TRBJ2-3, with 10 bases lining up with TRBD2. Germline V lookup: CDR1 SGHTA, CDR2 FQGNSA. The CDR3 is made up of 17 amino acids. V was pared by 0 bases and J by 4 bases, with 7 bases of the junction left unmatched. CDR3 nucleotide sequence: TGTGCCAGCAGCTTAGCGGGTCCTAGCGGGGGCGCAGATACGCAGTATTTT. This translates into CASSLAGPSGGADTQYF.

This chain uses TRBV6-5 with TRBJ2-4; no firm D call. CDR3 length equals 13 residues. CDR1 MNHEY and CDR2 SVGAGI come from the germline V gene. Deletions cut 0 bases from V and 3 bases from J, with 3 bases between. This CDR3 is CASSYSGKNIQYF. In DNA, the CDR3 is TGTGCCAGCAGTTACTCCGGCAAAAACATTCAGTACTTC.

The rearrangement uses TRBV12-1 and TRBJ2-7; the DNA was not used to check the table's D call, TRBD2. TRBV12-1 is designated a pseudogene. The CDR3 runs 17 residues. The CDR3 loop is CASSFTERRGPYYEQYF. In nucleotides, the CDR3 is TGTGCCAGCAGCTTTACCGAGCGGCGGGGACCCTACTACGAGCAGTACTTC.

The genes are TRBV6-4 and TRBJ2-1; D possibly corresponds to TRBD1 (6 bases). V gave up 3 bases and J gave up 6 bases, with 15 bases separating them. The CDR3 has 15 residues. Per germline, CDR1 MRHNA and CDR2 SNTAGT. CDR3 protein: CASSEGGQLINEQFF. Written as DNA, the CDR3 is TGTGCCAGCAGTGAAGGTGGACAGCTGATCAATGAGCAGTTCTTC.

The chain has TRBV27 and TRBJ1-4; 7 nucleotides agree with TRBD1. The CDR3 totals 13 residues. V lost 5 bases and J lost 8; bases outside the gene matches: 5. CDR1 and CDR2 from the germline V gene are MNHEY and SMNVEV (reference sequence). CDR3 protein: CASSNRDREKLFF. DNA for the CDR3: TGTGCCAGCAGTAACCGGGACAGAGAAAAACTGTTTTTT.

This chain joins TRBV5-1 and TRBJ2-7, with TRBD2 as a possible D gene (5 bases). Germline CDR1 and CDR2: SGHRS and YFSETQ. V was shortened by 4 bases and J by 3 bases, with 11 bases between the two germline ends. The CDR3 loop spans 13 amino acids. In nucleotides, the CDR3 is TGCGCCAGCAGCGATTTCGGGGACTACGAGCAGTACTTC. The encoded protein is CASSDFGDYEQYF.

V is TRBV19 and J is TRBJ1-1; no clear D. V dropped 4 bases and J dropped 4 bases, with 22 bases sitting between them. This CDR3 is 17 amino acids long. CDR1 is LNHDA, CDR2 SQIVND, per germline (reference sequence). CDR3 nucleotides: TGTGCCAGTAGTAAACAGAGGATCGGGGAGGTAAGCACTGAAGCTTTCTTT. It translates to CASSKQRIGEVSTEAFF.

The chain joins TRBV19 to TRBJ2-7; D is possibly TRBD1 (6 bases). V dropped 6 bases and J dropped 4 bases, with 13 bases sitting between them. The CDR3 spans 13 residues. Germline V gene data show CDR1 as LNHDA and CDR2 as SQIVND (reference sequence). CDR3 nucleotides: TGTGCCAGTAGCCTGGCCAGGGGTTACGAGCAGTACTTC. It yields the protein CASSLARGYEQYF.

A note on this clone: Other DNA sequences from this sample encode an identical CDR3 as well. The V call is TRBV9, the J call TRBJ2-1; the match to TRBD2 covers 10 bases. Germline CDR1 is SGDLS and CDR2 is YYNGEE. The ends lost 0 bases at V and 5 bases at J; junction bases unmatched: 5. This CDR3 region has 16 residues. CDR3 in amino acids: CASSVVLAGAHNEQFF. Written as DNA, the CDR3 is TGTGCCAGCAGCGTAGTCCTAGCGGGGGCTCACAATGAGCAGTTCTTC.

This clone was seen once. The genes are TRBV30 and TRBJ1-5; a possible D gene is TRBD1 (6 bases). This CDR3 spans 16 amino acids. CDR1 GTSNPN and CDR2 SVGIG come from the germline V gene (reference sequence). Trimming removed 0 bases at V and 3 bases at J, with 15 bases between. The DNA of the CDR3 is TGTGCCTGGAGTGTACGGGTTACAGGGTTCAATCAGCCCCAGCATTTT. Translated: CAWSVRVTGFNQPQHF.

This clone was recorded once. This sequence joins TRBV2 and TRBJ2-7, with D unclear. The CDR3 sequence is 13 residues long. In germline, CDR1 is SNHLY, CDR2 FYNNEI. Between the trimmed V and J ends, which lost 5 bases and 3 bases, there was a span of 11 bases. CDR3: CASSYIAHYEQYF. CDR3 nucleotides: TGTGCCAGCAGTTATATAGCCCACTACGAGCAGTACTTC. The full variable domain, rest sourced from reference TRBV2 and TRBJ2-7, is EPEVTQTPSHQVTQMGQEVILRCVPISNHLYFYWYRQILGQKVEFLVSFYNNEISEKSEIFDDQFSVERPDGSNFTLKIRSTKLEDSAMYFCASSYIAHYEQYFGPGTRLTVT.

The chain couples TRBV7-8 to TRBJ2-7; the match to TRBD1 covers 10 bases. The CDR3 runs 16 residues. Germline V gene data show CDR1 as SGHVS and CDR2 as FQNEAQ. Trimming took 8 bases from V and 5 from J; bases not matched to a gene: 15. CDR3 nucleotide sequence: TGTGCCAGCGCTTACCGAACCGGGACAGGGGAACACGAGCAGTACTTC. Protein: CASAYRTGTGEHEQYF.

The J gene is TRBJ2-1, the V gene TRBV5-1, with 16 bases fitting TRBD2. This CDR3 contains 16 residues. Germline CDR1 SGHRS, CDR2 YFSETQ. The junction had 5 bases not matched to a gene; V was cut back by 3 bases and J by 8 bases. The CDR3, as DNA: TGCGCCAGCAGCTCAGGGACTAGCGGGGGGGTCGATGAGCAGTTCTTC. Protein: CASSSGTSGGVDEQFF. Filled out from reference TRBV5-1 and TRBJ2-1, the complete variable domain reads KAGVTQTPRYLIKTRGQQVTLSCSPISGHRSVSWYQQTPGQGLQFLFEYFSETQRNKGNFPGRFSGRQFSNSRSEMNVSTLELGDSALYLCASSSGTSGGVDEQFFGPGTRLTVL.

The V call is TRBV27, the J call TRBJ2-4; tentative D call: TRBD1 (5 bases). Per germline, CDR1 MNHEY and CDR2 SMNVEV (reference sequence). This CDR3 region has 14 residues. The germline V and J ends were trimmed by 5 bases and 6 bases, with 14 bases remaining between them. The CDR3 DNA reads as TGTGCCAGCAGTAACAGGTTTGGTAGAAACATTCAGTACTTC. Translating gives CASSNRFGRNIQYF.

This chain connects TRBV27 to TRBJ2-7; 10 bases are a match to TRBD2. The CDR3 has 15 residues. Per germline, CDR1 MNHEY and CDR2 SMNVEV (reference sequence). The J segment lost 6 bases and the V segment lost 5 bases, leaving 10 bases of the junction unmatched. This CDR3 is CASSPRTSGRGEQYF. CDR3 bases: TGTGCCAGCAGTCCGCGGACTAGCGGTAGGGGCGAGCAGTACTTC.

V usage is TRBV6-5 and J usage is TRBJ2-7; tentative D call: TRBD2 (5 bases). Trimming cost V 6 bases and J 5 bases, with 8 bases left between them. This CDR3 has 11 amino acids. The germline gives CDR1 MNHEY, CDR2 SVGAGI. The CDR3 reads CASSPGDEQYF. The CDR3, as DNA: TGTGCCAGCAGCCCCGGGGACGAGCAGTACTTC.

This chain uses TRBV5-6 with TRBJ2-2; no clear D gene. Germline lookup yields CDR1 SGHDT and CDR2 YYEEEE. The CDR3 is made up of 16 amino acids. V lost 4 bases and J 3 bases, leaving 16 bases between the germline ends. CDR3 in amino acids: CASSHRDRIYTGELFF. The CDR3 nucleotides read TGTGCCAGCAGCCACCGAGATAGAATATACACCGGGGAGCTGTTTTTT.

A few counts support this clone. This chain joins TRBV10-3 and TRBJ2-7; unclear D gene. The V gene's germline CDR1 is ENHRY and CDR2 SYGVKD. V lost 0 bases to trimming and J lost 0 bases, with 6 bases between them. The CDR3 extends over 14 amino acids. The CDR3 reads CAISESISSYEQYF. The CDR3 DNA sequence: TGTGCCATCAGTGAGTCGATCAGCTCCTACGAGCAGTACTTC.

CDR3 region: CASSWAGGEAFF. CDR3 in DNA: TGTGCCAGCAGTTGGGCAGGGGGAGAAGCTTTCTTT. The chain recombines TRBV28 with TRBJ1-1, with 7 bases identical to TRBD1. V was pared by 4 bases and J by 8 bases, with 4 bases of the junction left unmatched. This CDR3 contains 12 residues. Germline V CDR1 and CDR2: MDHEN, SYDVKM.

The CDR3 protein is CASSFIQGMGEQFF. Here the CDR3 DNA reads TGTGCCAGCAGTTTTATCCAGGGGATGGGTGAGCAGTTCTTC. The V call is TRBV27, the J call TRBJ2-1, with a tentative D call TRBD1 (6 bases). The CDR3 length is 14 residues. V lost 3 bases and J lost 9, with 15 bases in between. Germline V gene data show CDR1 as MNHEY and CDR2 as SMNVEV (reference sequence).

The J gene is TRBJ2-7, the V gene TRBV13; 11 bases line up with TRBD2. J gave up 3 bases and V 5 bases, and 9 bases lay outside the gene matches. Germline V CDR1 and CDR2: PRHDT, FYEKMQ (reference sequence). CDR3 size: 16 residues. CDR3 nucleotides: TGTGCCAGCAGCCCCAGCCTAGCGGGAGGCCTCTACGAGCAGTACTTC. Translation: CASSPSLAGGLYEQYF. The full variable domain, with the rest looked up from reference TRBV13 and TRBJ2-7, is AAGVIQSPRHLIKEKRETATLKCYPIPRHDTVYWYQQGPGQDPQFLISFYEKMQSDKGSIPDRFSAQQFSDYHSELNMSSLELGDSALYFCASSPSLAGGLYEQYFGPGTRLTVT.

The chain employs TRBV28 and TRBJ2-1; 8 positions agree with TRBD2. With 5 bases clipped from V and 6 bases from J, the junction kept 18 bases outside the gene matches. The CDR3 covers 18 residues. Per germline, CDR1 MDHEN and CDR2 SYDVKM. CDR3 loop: CASSPGYRRGRPGNEQFF. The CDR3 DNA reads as TGTGCCAGCAGTCCCGGGTATAGGCGCGGGAGGCCGGGCAATGAGCAGTTCTTC.

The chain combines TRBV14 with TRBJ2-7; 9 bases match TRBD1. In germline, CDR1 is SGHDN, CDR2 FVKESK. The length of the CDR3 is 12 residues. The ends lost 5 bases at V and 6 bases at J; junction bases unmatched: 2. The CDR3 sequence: CASSWTGVEQYF. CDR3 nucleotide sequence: TGTGCCAGCAGCTGGACAGGGGTCGAGCAGTACTTC.